A selection of T cell receptor beta chains follows, all from one sample in a study of early T cells in non-severe SARS-CoV-2 infection. TCRdb reprocessed the 5' RACE reads with MiXCR, giving one entry per CDR3 protein. This table has roughly 45,000 distinct CDR3 sequences, 3.5% to 4.5% appearing once. Sequenced: whole blood. All receptors come from an adult who was a healthcare worker with PCR-confirmed SARS-CoV-2 infection or an uninfected control (not recorded which). The CDR3 runs from the conserved cysteine through the conserved F or W.

J,V,CDR3
TRBJ2-1,TRBV5-4,CASSLRQGGNEQFF
TRBJ1-5,TRBV6-2/TRBV6-3,CASSYHPQPQHF
TRBJ2-7,TRBV12-2,CASRRTGQYF
TRBJ1-1,TRBV6-7,CASSYRTGKNTEAFF
TRBJ1-2,TRBV6-1,CASRWNYGYTF
TRBJ1-2,TRBV9,CASTGTHAYGYTF
TRBJ2-3,TRBV7-2,CASSNSDSGQGGDTQYF
TRBJ2-3,TRBV6-1,CASTRTSGGSDTQYF
TRBJ2-3,TRBV11-2,CASSKGYSTDTQYF
TRBJ1-4,TRBV15,CATSRGGETNEKLFF
TRBJ2-1,TRBV12-3/TRBV12-4,CASSWGRGDNEQFF
TRBJ1-2,TRBV7-9,CASGVTGTDGYTF
TRBJ2-1,TRBV7-8,CASSFRDPYNEQFF
TRBJ1-4,TRBV7-9,CASSLTSGEKLFF
TRBJ2-2,TRBV12-3/TRBV12-4,CASNRLGAGELFF
TRBJ2-1,TRBV9,CASSAHVQRANEQFF
TRBJ2-7,TRBV12-3/TRBV12-4,CASSAGTRGEQYF
TRBJ2-1,TRBV24-1,CATSDLSGGAREQFF
TRBJ2-1,TRBV20-1,CSAKGGRVYNEQFF
TRBJ1-5,TRBV12-3/TRBV12-4,CASSLVGSGHQPQHF
TRBJ2-5,TRBV24-1,CATAPQGTQETQYF
TRBJ2-3,TRBV20-1,CSACPSGRLATDTQYF
TRBJ2-1,TRBV12-3/TRBV12-4,CASSVSVSGPNEQFF
TRBJ2-7,TRBV12-3/TRBV12-4,CASSLDALHSYEQYF
TRBJ2-3,TRBV6-6,CASSPGTPIDTDTQYF
TRBJ2-3,TRBV7-8,CASSSSGGAVDTQYF
TRBJ1-1,TRBV29-1,CSLQMNTEAFF
TRBJ2-5,TRBV25-1,CASSEGGKETQYF
TRBJ1-2,TRBV5-1,CASSRSTTNYGYTF
TRBJ2-4,TRBV4-3,CASSQTKDRGHYF
TRBJ2-1,TRBV7-3,CASSHERNVGHEQFF
TRBJ1-2,TRBV30,CAWSGRRGIYGYTF
TRBJ2-7,TRBV27,CASKKDSYNSYEQYF
TRBJ2-1,TRBV7-9,CASSLAIEQFF
TRBJ2-2,TRBV5-1,CASSSIGSGSSTGELFF
TRBJ1-3,TRBV7-2,CASSPAVAAGNTIYF
TRBJ1-2,TRBV7-2,CASSFDRWDYGYTF
TRBJ2-6,TRBV3-1,CASSQGYGANVLTF
TRBJ2-7,TRBV30,CAWSVRLAGDNEQYF
TRBJ2-3,TRBV11-2,CASSLSVSLTDTQYF
TRBJ2-1,TRBV11-2,CASSFLAGDNEQFF
TRBJ2-5,TRBV20-1,CSASAGEGRETQYF
TRBJ1-6,TRBV27,CASSSGGNSPLHF
TRBJ2-7,TRBV29-1,CSVEGQGPLYEQYF
TRBJ2-7,TRBV25-1,CASSEPGTYEQYF
TRBJ1-1,TRBV29-1,CSAALTGWNSEAFF
TRBJ2-2,TRBV12-3/TRBV12-4,CASRSQGTGELFF
TRBJ1-1,TRBV28,CASRRTVGATEAFF
TRBJ2-3,TRBV6-1,CASTGGDTQYF
TRBJ2-3,TRBV20-1,CSALSAGGSTDTQYF
TRBJ1-5,TRBV20-1,CSARGTASNQPQHF
TRBJ2-1,TRBV9,CASSAGSEQFF
TRBJ1-2,TRBV5-5,CASSPGGTNYGYTF
TRBJ1-2,TRBV10-3,CAISLDLTNYGYTF
TRBJ2-3,TRBV19,CASSIFPGSGTRTDTQYF